These 30 T cell receptor beta chains originate from one sample sequenced in a study of blood T cell repertoires in COVID-19. Produced via immunoSEQ multiplex PCR; TCRdb's table is partial and in-frame only. The top ten hold roughly 2.1% of the sample, which has around 150,000 clones, approximately 95% seen once. The sequencing input was peripheral blood. The receptors come from a woman in her fifties or sixties with COVID-19, enrolled during active disease.

This rearrangement joins TRBV7-2 to TRBJ2-3, with a weak D call TRBD1 (6 bases). There are 16 residues in the CDR3. The V gene lost 5 bases and the J gene lost 0 bases, with 15 bases spanning the gap. Germline V gives CDR1 SGHTA, CDR2 FQGNSA. Here the CDR3 DNA reads TGTGCCAGCAGCCCAACAGGGACCACTAGCACAGATACGCAGTATTTT. Residues: CASSPTGTTSTDTQYF.

This clone was found once. Other DNA sequences in the sample encode the same CDR3. The CDR3 here is CAWSTGYYGYTF. The CDR3 DNA reads TGTGCCTGGTCGACAGGGTACTATGGCTACACCTTC. The chain joins TRBV30 to TRBJ1-2; 7 nucleotides line up with TRBD1. V dropped 5 bases and J dropped 3; count of bases not matched to a gene: 3. The length of the CDR3 is 12 residues. Germline-derived CDR1 and CDR2 are GTSNPN and SVGIG (reference sequence).

This chain joins TRBV9 and TRBJ1-2; 7 nucleotides match TRBD1. The CDR3 totals 14 residues. The ends lost 4 bases at V and 5 bases at J; junction bases unmatched: 8. The germline CDR1 and CDR2 sequences are SGDLS and YYNGEE. Here the CDR3 DNA reads TGTGCCAGCAGCCAAGACAGGGCAAGTTATGGCTACACCTTC. Protein product: CASSQDRASYGYTF.

The rearrangement joins TRBV5-4 to TRBJ1-2, with a tentative D call TRBD1 (6 bases). This CDR3 spans 16 amino acids. Looked up from germline, CDR1 is SGHNT and CDR2 is YYREEE (reference sequence). Trimming removed 4 bases at V and 4 bases at J, with 20 bases between. CDR3 protein: CASSHNQGLPGYGYTF. CDR3 in DNA: TGTGCCAGCAGCCACAACCAGGGGCTCCCCGGCTATGGCTACACCTTC. Filled out from reference TRBV5-4 and TRBJ1-2, the complete variable domain reads ETGVTQSPTHLIKTRGQQVTLRCSSQSGHNTVSWYQQALGQGPQFIFQYYREEENGRGNFPPRFSGLQFPNYSSELNVNALELDDSALYLCASSHNQGLPGYGYTFGSGTRLTVV.

The chain links TRBV7-3 to TRBJ2-3, with D maybe TRBD2 (5 bases). Germline CDR1 SGHTA, CDR2 FQGTGA. CDR3 length: 14 amino acids. Between the trimmed V and J ends, which lost 0 bases and 6 bases, there was a span of 10 bases. The CDR3 DNA reads TGTGCCAGCAGCTTAACCGGTTCGGGGGATACGCAGTATTTT. This gives the protein CASSLTGSGDTQYF. Variable domain in full (rest from reference TRBV7-3 and TRBJ2-3): GAGVSQTPSNKVTEKGKYVELRCDPISGHTALYWYRQSLGQGPEFLIYFQGTGAADDSGLPNDRFFAVRPEGSVSTLKIQRTERGDSAVYLCASSLTGSGDTQYFGPGTRLTVL.

The chain uses TRBV27 and TRBJ1-1; D perhaps matches TRBD1 (6 bases). The V and J ends lost 2 bases and 4 bases respectively, with 14 bases between them. Germline CDR1 is MNHEY and CDR2 is SMNVEV (reference sequence). The CDR3 is made up of 15 amino acids. CDR3: CASSLDGGWGTEAFF. CDR3 nucleotides: TGTGCCAGCAGTTTAGATGGGGGCTGGGGCACTGAAGCTTTCTTT.

The chain joins TRBV6-5 to TRBJ2-7; 7 bases map to TRBD1. V shed 0 bases, J shed 5 bases, and the junction held 10 bases outside the gene matches. Germline CDR1 and CDR2: MNHEY and SVGAGI. The CDR3 length is 16 residues. CDR3 nucleotide sequence: TGTGCCAGCAGTTACTCGAGACAGGGTGGGCGAGACGAGCAGTACTTC. This gives the protein CASSYSRQGGRDEQYF.

As DNA, the CDR3 is TGTGCCACTCGGGACAGGGGCACGCGGCAGGTCGGGGAGCTGTTTTTT. It yields the protein CATRDRGTRQVGELFF. The chain recombines TRBV24-1 with TRBJ2-2; 10 nucleotides align to TRBD1. V lost 10 bases to trimming and J lost 7 bases; unmatched junction nucleotides: 14. CDR1 and CDR2 (germline): KGHDR, SFDVKD. The CDR3 length is 16 residues.

The chain recombines TRBV2 with TRBJ1-2, with 7 bases identical to TRBD1. The CDR3 spans 13 residues. Germline-derived CDR1 and CDR2 are SNHLY and FYNNEI. Trimming at V came to 6 bases and at J to 8 bases, leaving 9 bases not matched to a gene. This CDR3 reads CASSAQTGFGYTF. Written as DNA, the CDR3 is TGTGCCAGCAGCGCCCAGACAGGGTTCGGCTACACCTTC. Using reference TRBV2 and TRBJ1-2 for the parts outside the CDR3, the full variable domain is EPEVTQTPSHQVTQMGQEVILRCVPISNHLYFYWYRQILGQKVEFLVSFYNNEISEKSEIFDDQFSVERPDGSNFTLKIRSTKLEDSAMYFCASSAQTGFGYTFGSGTRLTVV.

The V and J genes are TRBV2 and TRBJ1-2; D gene uncertain. V lost 3 bases, J lost 8 bases, and 13 bases lay in between. Germline V gene data show CDR1 as SNHLY and CDR2 as FYNNEI. The CDR3 runs to 13 residues. The CDR3: CASSDFDNLGYTF. In nucleotides, the CDR3 is TGTGCCAGCAGTGACTTCGACAATCTCGGCTACACCTTC. Together with reference TRBV2 and TRBJ1-2, the CDR3 gives the full variable domain: EPEVTQTPSHQVTQMGQEVILRCVPISNHLYFYWYRQILGQKVEFLVSFYNNEISEKSEIFDDQFSVERPDGSNFTLKIRSTKLEDSAMYFCASSDFDNLGYTFGSGTRLTVV.

This clone was found once. This chain uses TRBV6-5 with TRBJ1-5, with 8 bases identical to TRBD1. The CDR3 extends over 15 amino acids. Per germline, CDR1 MNHEY and CDR2 SVGAGI. The V and J ends lost 2 bases and 2 bases, in that order; junction bases with no gene match: 2. The CDR3 sequence: CASSYTGGGNQPQHF. CDR3 DNA: TGTGCCAGCAGTTACACAGGGGGTGGCAATCAGCCCCAGCATTTT.

This chain links TRBV20-1 with TRBJ1-1, with D possibly being TRBD1 (6 bases). The CDR3 spans 11 residues. V lost 2 bases to trimming and J lost 11 bases, with 12 bases between them. The germline CDR1 and CDR2 sequences are DFQATT and SNEGSKA (reference sequence). The CDR3 is CSARKGVEAFF. In nucleotides, the CDR3 is TGCAGTGCTAGAAAGGGGGTGGAGGCTTTCTTT.

The chain couples TRBV7-2 to TRBJ1-6; D remains unclear. Trimming took off 1 base at V and 7 bases at J, with 14 bases between the two ends. CDR1 and CDR2 from the germline V gene are SGHTA and FQGNSA. The CDR3 totals 16 residues. The CDR3 loop is CASSLEGPGINSPLHF. The DNA of the CDR3 is TGTGCCAGCAGCTTAGAAGGACCCGGGATCAATTCACCCCTCCACTTT.

The gene calls are TRBV6-5 and TRBJ1-4, with D perhaps matching TRBD1 (6 bases). CDR3 length equals 14 residues. Germline loops: CDR1 MNHEY, CDR2 SVGAGI. The ends were cut back, 5 bases at V and 7 bases at J, with 14 bases in the middle. CDR3 sequence: CASSQQGFGEKLFF. DNA for the CDR3: TGTGCCAGCAGTCAACAGGGTTTCGGTGAAAAACTGTTTTTT.

The chain couples TRBV2 to TRBJ1-6; no clear D. The CDR3 contains 16 residues. V was pared by 5 bases and J by 9 bases, with 20 bases between. Looked up from germline, CDR1 is SNHLY and CDR2 is FYNNEI. The CDR3 nucleotides are TGTGCCAGCAGTACCCAAGCAGGCTCCGCGAGTTCACCCCTCCACTTT. This gives the protein CASSTQAGSASSPLHF.

As concerns this clone: The germline gene is not matched at one end of the junction; a read error may be the cause. The chain is built from TRBV19 and TRBJ1-5, with D unresolved. The CDR3 runs to 11 residues. In germline, CDR1 is LNHDA, CDR2 SQIVND (reference sequence). The CDR3: CASSTNRPQHF. The CDR3 DNA is TGTGCCAGTAGCACTAATCGGCCCCAGCATTTT.

This chain connects TRBV5-6 to TRBJ1-1, with a tentative D call TRBD1 (5 bases). The CDR3 runs 15 residues. CDR1 and CDR2 (germline): SGHDT, YYEEEE. Trimming cost V 1 base and J 0 bases, with 10 bases left between them. This chain's CDR3 is CASSLIRDLNTEAFF. CDR3 sequence (DNA): TGTGCCAGCAGCTTGATTCGGGACTTGAACACTGAAGCTTTCTTT.

V gene TRBV7-2 combines with J gene TRBJ2-7, with D possibly matching TRBD1 (6 bases). The CDR3 has 13 residues. The germline V gene encodes CDR1 SGHTA and CDR2 FQGNSA. Trimming cost V 4 bases and J 9 bases, with 16 bases left between them. CDR3 in amino acids: CASSSQGSVGQYF. As DNA, the CDR3 is TGTGCCAGCAGCTCCCAGGGGTCCGTTGGGCAGTACTTC. Looking up the rest from reference TRBV7-2 and TRBJ2-7 gives the full variable domain: GAGVSQSPSNKVTEKGKDVELRCDPISGHTALYWYRQSLGQGLEFLIYFQGNSAPDKSGLPSDRFSAERTGGSVSTLTIQRTQQEDSAVYLCASSSQGSVGQYFGPGTRLTVT.

The chain recombines TRBV5-1 with TRBJ1-4; 7 bases map to TRBD1. This CDR3 has 14 amino acids. Germline V gene sequence: CDR1 SGHRS, CDR2 YFSETQ. V lost 3 bases, J lost 5 bases, and 4 bases stayed unmatched. The CDR3 protein is CASSSGRGNEKLFF. The CDR3 DNA follows: TGCGCCAGCAGCTCGGGCAGGGGGAATGAAAAACTGTTTTTT.

This rearrangement joins TRBV15 to TRBJ2-3, with 9 nucleotides matching TRBD2. Trimming cost V 2 bases and J 3 bases; bases outside gene matches: 9. The germline gives CDR1 LNHNV, CDR2 YYDKDF (reference sequence). The CDR3 is made up of 17 amino acids. In nucleotides, the CDR3 is TGTGCCACCAGCAGAAACTCGGCGGGGGGGCCAACAGATACGCAGTATTTT. Translated: CATSRNSAGGPTDTQYF.

This chain joins TRBV14 and TRBJ2-5, with TRBD2 matching 11 bases. This CDR3 comprises 14 residues. Germline values: CDR1 SGHDN, CDR2 FVKESK. Trimming removed 5 bases from V and 4 bases from J; junction bases left unmatched: 3. For the CDR3, the DNA is TGTGCCAGCAGCTACGGACTAGCGGGAGAGACCCAGTACTTC. As protein: CASSYGLAGETQYF.

The chain is built from TRBV7-3 and TRBJ2-5, with TRBD2 matching 9 bases. This CDR3 region has 13 residues. Germline CDR1 SGHTA, CDR2 FQGTGA. V gave up 5 bases and J gave up 4 bases; unmatched junction bases: 2. The CDR3 region has the DNA TGTGCCAGCAGCCGGGGACTAGCAGAGACCCAGTACTTC. Amino acid sequence: CASSRGLAETQYF.

The V and J genes are TRBV6-4 and TRBJ1-1; a weak D match, TRBD1 (6 bases). The CDR3 has 14 amino acids. The V end was cut by 3 bases, the J end by 2 bases, with 10 bases between. Germline CDR1 MRHNA, CDR2 SNTAGT. The CDR3 DNA is TGTGCCAGCAGTGAGGGCAGGGGTAACACTGAAGCTTTCTTT. The encoded protein is CASSEGRGNTEAFF.

The V call is TRBV19, the J call TRBJ1-1, with TRBD1 identical over 9 bases. Per the germline V gene, CDR1 is LNHDA and CDR2 is SQIVND (reference sequence). V shed 7 bases and J 1 base; nucleotides not matched to a gene: 1. CDR3 size: 13 residues. CDR3 protein: CASNRGPNTEAFF. The CDR3 DNA is TGTGCCAGTAACAGGGGGCCGAACACTGAAGCTTTCTTT.

The rearrangement links TRBV6-1 to TRBJ1-5, with 7 positions matching TRBD1. The junction had 5 bases not matched to a gene; V was cut back by 3 bases and J by 0 bases. This CDR3 is 16 amino acids long. Germline CDR1 and CDR2: MNHNS and SASEGT. CDR3 sequence reads: CASSELQGYSNQPQHF. CDR3 in DNA: TGTGCCAGCAGTGAGTTACAGGGGTATAGCAATCAGCCCCAGCATTTT.

The gene calls are TRBV19 and TRBJ2-2, with TRBD1 identical over 7 bases. The CDR3 has 14 residues. The junction had 0 bases not matched to a gene; V was cut back by 5 bases and J by 0 bases. Looked up from germline, CDR1 is LNHDA and CDR2 is SQIVND (reference sequence). The CDR3 is CASSGTANTGELFF. The CDR3 DNA sequence: TGTGCCAGTAGTGGGACAGCGAACACCGGGGAGCTGTTTTTT.

The chain carries TRBV9 and TRBJ2-2; TRBD2 matches at 14 bases. The junction had 1 base not matched to a gene; V was cut back by 3 bases and J by 6 bases. CDR1 and CDR2 (germline): SGDLS, YYNGEE. The CDR3 covers 15 residues. This CDR3 is CASSETSGGAGELFF. The CDR3 nucleotides read TGTGCCAGCAGCGAGACTAGCGGGGGGGCCGGGGAGCTGTTTTTT.

This chain uses TRBV14 with TRBJ2-5; D is unclear. CDR3 length: 15 amino acids. In germline, CDR1 is SGHDN, CDR2 FVKESK. V was trimmed by 4 bases and J by 2 bases, leaving 14 bases between them. The CDR3 DNA sequence: TGTGCCAGCAGCCCCGGGTGGGTCTTTCAAGAGACCCAGTACTTC. It codes for CASSPGWVFQETQYF.

CDR3 in DNA: TGTGCCAGCAGTGAAAGCGGTCGGACTGAAGCTTTCTTT. Translating it yields CASSESGRTEAFF. This rearrangement joins TRBV2 to TRBJ1-1; D uncertain. CDR3 length: 13 residues. V was trimmed by 2 bases and J by 5 bases, leaving 9 bases between them. Germline CDR1 reads SNHLY; CDR2 reads FYNNEI.

The chain links TRBV11-2 to TRBJ2-7, with TRBD2 matching over 11 bases. The CDR3 length is 16 residues. Germline-derived CDR1 and CDR2 are SGHAT and FQNNGV. Losses at the gene ends were 2 bases for V and 0 bases for J; bases not matched to a gene: 3. The CDR3 nucleotides read TGTGCCAGCAGCTTACTAGCGGGGGGTTTCTCCTACGAGCAGTACTTC. Translation: CASSLLAGGFSYEQYF.